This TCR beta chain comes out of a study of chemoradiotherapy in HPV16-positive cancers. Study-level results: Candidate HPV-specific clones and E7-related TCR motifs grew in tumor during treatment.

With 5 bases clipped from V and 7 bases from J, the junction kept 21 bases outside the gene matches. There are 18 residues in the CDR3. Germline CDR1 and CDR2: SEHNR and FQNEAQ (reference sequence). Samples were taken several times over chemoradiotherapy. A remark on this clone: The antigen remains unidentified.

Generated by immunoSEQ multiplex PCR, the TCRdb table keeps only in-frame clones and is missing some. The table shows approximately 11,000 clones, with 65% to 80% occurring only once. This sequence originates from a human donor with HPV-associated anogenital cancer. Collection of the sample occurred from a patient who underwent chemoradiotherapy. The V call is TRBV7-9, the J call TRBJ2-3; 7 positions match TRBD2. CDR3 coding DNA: TGTGCCAGCAGCCCCAACATCCCCGCTAGCGGACGAGGATATACGCAGTATTTT. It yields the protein CASSPNIPASGRGYTQYF.